A single sample is the source of the 18 T cell receptor beta chains below, sequenced in a study of T-cell reconstitution after alpha-beta-depleted transplantation in children. TCRbeta library construction was performed incorporating unique molecular identifiers. In TCRdb, the PCR reads were re-called with MiXCR into one record per CDR3 protein. The sample includes over 450,000 distinct CDR3 sequences, approximately 10% seen only once; the top ten take 2% to 2.5%. Sample: PBMCs, taken before TCRalphabeta/CD19-depleted stem cell transplant. These receptors were collected from a child between 2 and 9 years old with inherited bone marrow failure, due to receive a stem cell transplant.

This clonotype came up once. A much larger clone is a single base away; this may be a read error. The chain couples TRBV7-2 to TRBJ2-3; TRBD2 matches at 7 bases. CDR1 and CDR2 (germline): SGHTA, FQGNSA. V shed 1 base and J 5 bases; nucleotides not matched to a gene: 6. The CDR3 has 15 amino acids. The CDR3 loop is CASSLGGTTGDTQYF. In nucleotides, the CDR3 is TGTGCCAGCAGCTTAGGCGGGACTACTGGAGATACGCAGTATTTT.

This clonotype was seen only a few times. The genes are TRBV27 and TRBJ2-6; 10 bases map to TRBD1. The CDR3 totals 21 residues. V shed 9 bases and J 5 bases; nucleotides not matched to a gene: 25. Germline values: CDR1 MNHEY, CDR2 SMNVEV (reference sequence). For the CDR3, the DNA is TGTGCCAGGCGTCAAAGGATACTTCGACAGGGGGCTATAGGGAGGGCCAACGTCCTGACTTTC. Protein product: CARRQRILRQGAIGRANVLTF.

This clonotype showed up many times. The V and J genes are TRBV10-3 and TRBJ1-1; 8 bases agree with TRBD1. Germline lookup yields CDR1 ENHRY and CDR2 SYGVKD. The CDR3 loop spans 14 amino acids. The V segment lost 6 bases and the J segment 1 base; nucleotides outside the gene matches: 4. CDR3 amino acids: CAIRTDRENTEAFF. In nucleotides, the CDR3 is TGTGCCATCAGGACGGACAGGGAGAACACTGAAGCTTTCTTT.

This clonotype was counted many times. The V and J genes are TRBV28 and TRBJ1-4; possible D gene TRBD1, 5 bases. The CDR3 has 14 residues. The V gene's germline CDR1 is MDHEN and CDR2 SYDVKM. The V gene lost 0 bases and the J gene lost 7 bases, with 9 bases spanning the gap. The CDR3 DNA follows: TGTGCCAGCAGTTTATGGCAGGGTGGTGAAAAACTGTTTTTT. Its protein is CASSLWQGGEKLFF.

This clonotype was found many times. The chain has TRBV7-2 and TRBJ2-1; perhaps TRBD2 as D (5 bases). Trimming removed 2 bases from V and 0 bases from J, with 11 bases in between. The CDR3 length is 16 residues. Germline V gene lookup returns CDR1 SGHTA and CDR2 FQGNSA. CDR3 loop: CASSLHGSASYNEQFF. The CDR3 region has the DNA TGTGCCAGCAGCTTACATGGTAGCGCCTCCTACAATGAGCAGTTCTTC.

This clonotype appeared a few times. The chain joins TRBV29-1 to TRBJ2-2; D is uncertain. The length of the CDR3 is 14 residues. V was clipped by 2 bases and J by 2 bases, with 9 bases between them. Per germline, CDR1 SQVTM and CDR2 ANQGSEA. This CDR3 reads CSVESWGNTGELFF. For the CDR3, the DNA is TGCAGCGTTGAAAGTTGGGGAAACACCGGGGAGCTGTTTTTT.

The V gene is TRBV27, the J gene TRBJ2-7; 10 nucleotides align to TRBD2. The V and J ends lost 6 bases and 5 bases, in that order; junction bases with no gene match: 10. The CDR3 length is 15 residues. Germline CDR1 MNHEY, CDR2 SMNVEV (reference sequence). CDR3 sequence reads: CASRLSGRALHEQYF. The CDR3 coding sequence is TGTGCCAGCAGGTTAAGCGGGAGGGCCCTCCACGAGCAGTACTTC.

To note about this clonotype: It may be a read error: a sequence one base away is much more abundant. V usage is TRBV10-3 and J usage is TRBJ2-1; 8 nucleotides agree with TRBD2. Germline lookup yields CDR1 ENHRY and CDR2 SYGVKD. Losses at the gene ends were 1 base for V and 4 bases for J; bases not matched to a gene: 6. The CDR3 has 16 residues. CDR3 in amino acids: CAISEWVTSAYNEQFF. In DNA, the CDR3 is TGTGCCATCAGTGAGTGGGTGACTAGCGCTTACAATGAGCAGTTCTTC.

CDR3 in amino acids: CASSLDREQGGYTF. In DNA form, the CDR3 reads TGTGCCAGCAGCTTAGACAGGGAGCAGGGTGGCTACACCTTC. V gene TRBV7-9 combines with J gene TRBJ1-2; D is possibly TRBD1 (6 bases). The germline V gene has CDR1 SEHNR and CDR2 FQNEAQ (reference sequence). The CDR3 sequence is 14 residues long. V lost 1 base and J 7 bases, leaving 13 bases between the germline ends.

The genes are TRBV7-1 and TRBJ2-2; D not certain. TRBV7-1 is an open reading frame whose function is uncertain. V shed 5 bases and J shed 6 bases, with 7 bases lying between them. The CDR3 spans 12 residues. The CDR3 DNA follows: TGTGCCAGCAGCCCGGCGCCCGGGGAGCTGTTTTTT. Protein sequence: CASSPAPGELFF.

This clonotype was counted many times. The rearrangement joins TRBV11-1 to TRBJ1-1, with 10 bases that match TRBD1. The CDR3 sequence is 18 residues long. Per germline, CDR1 SGHAT and CDR2 FQDESV (reference sequence). After removal of 2 bases from V and 1 base from J, the junction contained 10 bases not matched to a gene. Written as DNA, the CDR3 is TGTGCCAGCAGCTTATTCCCAGACAGGGGGCGGGGGAACACTGAAGCTTTCTTT. As protein: CASSLFPDRGRGNTEAFF.

This clonotype was picked up many times. This chain connects TRBV7-8 to TRBJ1-5; 11 nucleotides align to TRBD1. Germline CDR1 and CDR2: SGHVS and FQNEAQ. The V gene end was trimmed by 0 bases and the J gene end by 0 bases; junction bases not matched to a gene: 1. The CDR3 has 17 amino acids. CDR3 bases: TGTGCCAGCAGCTTAGCCGGGACAGGGGGTAGCAATCAGCCCCAGCATTTT. As protein: CASSLAGTGGSNQPQHF.

This clonotype was observed a single time. A much larger clone sits a single nucleotide away, making a read error possible. The chain carries TRBV12-3 or TRBV12-4 and TRBJ2-1; possible D gene TRBD2, 6 bases. This CDR3 is 15 amino acids long. The CDR3 region has the DNA TGTTCCAGCACCGAGGGTGCGGGATTCTACAATGAGCAGTTCTTC. It specifies CSSTEGAGFYNEQFF.

This clonotype has ten or more counts. This chain uses TRBV20-1 with TRBJ1-2; TRBD1 matches 7 bases. Germline lookup yields CDR1 DFQATT and CDR2 SNEGSKA (reference sequence). The CDR3 length is 11 residues. J lost 3 bases, V lost 6 bases, and 1 base had no gene match. CDR3 amino acids: CSAQGDYGYTF. CDR3 in DNA: TGCAGTGCCCAGGGGGACTATGGCTACACCTTC.

As concerns this clonotype: Sequence at one end of the junction differs from germline and may be a read error. The J gene is TRBJ2-7, the V gene TRBV20-1; TRBD1 agrees at 11 bases. Germline V lookup: CDR1 DFQATT, CDR2 SNEGSKA (reference sequence). The CDR3 runs 16 residues. CDR3 loop: CCARDTGTGGEYEQYF. CDR3 nucleotides: TGCTGTGCTAGAGATACCGGGACAGGGGGGGAGTACGAGCAGTACTTC.

Ten or more counts support this clonotype. The rearrangement uses TRBV11-2 and TRBJ1-2; tentative D call: TRBD1 (6 bases). The germline V and J ends were trimmed by 4 bases and 6 bases, with 12 bases remaining between them. Germline loops: CDR1 SGHAT, CDR2 FQNNGV. The CDR3 is 13 amino acids. The CDR3 spells CASSSGYRDGYTF. The CDR3 nucleotides are TGTGCCAGCAGCTCAGGATACAGGGATGGCTACACCTTC.

This clonotype was counted many times. The V and J genes are TRBV6-5 and TRBJ1-6; TRBD1 might be the D (5 bases). The germline CDR1 and CDR2 sequences are MNHEY and SVGAGI. This CDR3 comprises 15 residues. V shed 2 bases and J shed 8 bases, with 13 bases lying between them. The CDR3 DNA reads as TGTGCCAGCAGTTACGGGGACGGTGGTTATTCACCCCTCCACTTT. This gives the protein CASSYGDGGYSPLHF.

This chain links TRBV6-2 or TRBV6-3 with TRBJ2-7; D could derive from TRBD1 or TRBD2 (5 bases each). Per germline, CDR1 MNHEY and CDR2 SVGEGT. This CDR3 has 15 residues. The V and J ends lost 6 bases and 3 bases respectively, with 18 bases between them. The chain's CDR3 is CASSPVPGPSYEQYF. The CDR3 bases are TGTGCCAGCAGCCCGGTACCGGGGCCTAGCTACGAGCAGTACTTC.